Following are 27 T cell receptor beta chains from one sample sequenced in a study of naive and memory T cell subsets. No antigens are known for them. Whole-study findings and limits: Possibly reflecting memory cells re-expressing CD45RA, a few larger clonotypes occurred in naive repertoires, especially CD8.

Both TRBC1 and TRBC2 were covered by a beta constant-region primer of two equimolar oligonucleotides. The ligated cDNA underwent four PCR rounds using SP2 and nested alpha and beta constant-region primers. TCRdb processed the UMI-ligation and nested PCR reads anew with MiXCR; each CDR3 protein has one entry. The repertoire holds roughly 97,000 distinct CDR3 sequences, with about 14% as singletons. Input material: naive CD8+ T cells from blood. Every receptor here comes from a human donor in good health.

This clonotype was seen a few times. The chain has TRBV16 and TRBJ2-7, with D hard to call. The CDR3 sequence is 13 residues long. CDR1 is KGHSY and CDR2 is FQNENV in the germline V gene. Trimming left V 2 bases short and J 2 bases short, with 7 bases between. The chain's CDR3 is CASSQGPTYEQYF. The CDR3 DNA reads TGTGCCAGCAGCCAAGGGCCCACCTACGAGCAGTACTTC.

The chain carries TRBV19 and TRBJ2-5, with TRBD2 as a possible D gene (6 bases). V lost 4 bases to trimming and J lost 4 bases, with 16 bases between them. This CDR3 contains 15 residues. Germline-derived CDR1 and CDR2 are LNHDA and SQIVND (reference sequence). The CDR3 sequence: CASSTRIAASETQYF. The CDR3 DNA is TGTGCCAGTAGTACCAGGATAGCGGCCTCAGAGACCCAGTACTTC.

The CDR3 here is CSAREVGASSYEQYF. The CDR3, as DNA: TGCAGTGCTAGAGAGGTCGGGGCGAGCTCCTACGAGCAGTACTTC. The rearrangement links TRBV20-1 to TRBJ2-7, with D perhaps TRBD1 or TRBD2 (5 bases each). The ends were cut back, 0 bases at V and 0 bases at J, with 12 bases in the middle. Germline assignment: CDR1 DFQATT and CDR2 SNEGSKA (reference sequence). The CDR3 spans 15 residues.

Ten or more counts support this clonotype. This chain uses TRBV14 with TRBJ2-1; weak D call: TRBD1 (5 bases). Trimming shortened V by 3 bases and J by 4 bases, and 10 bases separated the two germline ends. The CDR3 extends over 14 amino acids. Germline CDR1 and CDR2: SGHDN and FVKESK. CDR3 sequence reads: CASSHRQLYNEQFF. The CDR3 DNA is TGTGCCAGCAGCCATCGACAGCTTTACAATGAGCAGTTCTTC. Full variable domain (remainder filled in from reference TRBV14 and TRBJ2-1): EAGVTQFPSHSVIEKGQTVTLRCDPISGHDNLYWYRRVMGKEIKFLLHFVKESKQDESGMPNNRFLAERTGGTYSTLKVQPAELEDSGVYFCASSHRQLYNEQFFGPGTRLTVL.

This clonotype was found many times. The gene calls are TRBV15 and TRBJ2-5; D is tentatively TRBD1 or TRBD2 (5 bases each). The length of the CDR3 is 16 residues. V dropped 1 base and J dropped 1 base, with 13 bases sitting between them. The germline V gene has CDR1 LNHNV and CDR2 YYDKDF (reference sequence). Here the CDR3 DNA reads TGTGCCACCAGCAGAGGTCGGGGCAGCTTCCAAGAGACCCAGTACTTC. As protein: CATSRGRGSFQETQYF.

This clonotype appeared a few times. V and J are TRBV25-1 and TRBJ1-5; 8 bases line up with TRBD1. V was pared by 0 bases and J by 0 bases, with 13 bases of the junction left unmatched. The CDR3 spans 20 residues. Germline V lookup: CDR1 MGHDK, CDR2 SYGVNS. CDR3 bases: TGTGCCAGCAGTGAATACTATAGCCTGGGACAGGTCTATAGCAATCAGCCCCAGCATTTT. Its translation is CASSEYYSLGQVYSNQPQHF.

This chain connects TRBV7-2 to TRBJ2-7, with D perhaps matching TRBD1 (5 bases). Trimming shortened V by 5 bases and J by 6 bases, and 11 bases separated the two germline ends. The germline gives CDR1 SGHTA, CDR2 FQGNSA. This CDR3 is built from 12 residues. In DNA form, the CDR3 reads TGTGCCAGCAGCACCCAGGGTTCCGAGCAGTACTTC. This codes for CASSTQGSEQYF.

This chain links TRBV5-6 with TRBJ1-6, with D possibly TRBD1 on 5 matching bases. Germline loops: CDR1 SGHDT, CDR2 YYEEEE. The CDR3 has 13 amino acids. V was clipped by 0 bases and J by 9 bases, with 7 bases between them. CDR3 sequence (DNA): TGTGCCAGCAGCTTGGCCGACAGTTCACCCCTCCACTTT. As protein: CASSLADSSPLHF.

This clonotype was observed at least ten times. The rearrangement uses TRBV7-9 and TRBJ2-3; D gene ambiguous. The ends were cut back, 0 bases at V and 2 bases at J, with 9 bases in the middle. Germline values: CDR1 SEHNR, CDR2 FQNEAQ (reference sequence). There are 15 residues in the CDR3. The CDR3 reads CASSLAFRVTDTQYF. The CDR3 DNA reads TGTGCCAGCAGCTTAGCCTTCCGCGTCACAGATACGCAGTATTTT.

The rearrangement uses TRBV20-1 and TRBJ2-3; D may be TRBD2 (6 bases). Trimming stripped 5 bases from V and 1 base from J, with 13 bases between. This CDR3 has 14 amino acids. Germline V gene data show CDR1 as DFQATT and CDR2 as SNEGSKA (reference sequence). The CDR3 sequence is CSAQTSIRTDTQYF. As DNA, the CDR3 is TGCAGTGCTCAAACTAGCATTCGCACAGATACGCAGTATTTT.

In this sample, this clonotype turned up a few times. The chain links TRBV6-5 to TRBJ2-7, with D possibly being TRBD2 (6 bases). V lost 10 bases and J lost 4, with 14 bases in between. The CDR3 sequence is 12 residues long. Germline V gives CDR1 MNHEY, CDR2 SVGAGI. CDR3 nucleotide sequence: TGTGCCACGTGGGACTCCGTGTACGAGCAGTACTTC. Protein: CATWDSVYEQYF.

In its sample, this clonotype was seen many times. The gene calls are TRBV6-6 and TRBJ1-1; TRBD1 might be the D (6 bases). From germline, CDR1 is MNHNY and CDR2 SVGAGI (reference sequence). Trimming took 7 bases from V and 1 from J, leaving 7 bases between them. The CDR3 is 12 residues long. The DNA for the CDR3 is TGTGCCAGCAAGACAGGGAACACTGAAGCTTTCTTT. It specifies CASKTGNTEAFF.

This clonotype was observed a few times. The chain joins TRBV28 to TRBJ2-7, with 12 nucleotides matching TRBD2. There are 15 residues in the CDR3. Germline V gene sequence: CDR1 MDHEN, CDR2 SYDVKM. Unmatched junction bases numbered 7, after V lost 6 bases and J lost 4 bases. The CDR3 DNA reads TGTGCCAGCAGGGCTAGCGGGGGGGCCGGTTACGAGCAGTACTTC. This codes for CASRASGGAGYEQYF.

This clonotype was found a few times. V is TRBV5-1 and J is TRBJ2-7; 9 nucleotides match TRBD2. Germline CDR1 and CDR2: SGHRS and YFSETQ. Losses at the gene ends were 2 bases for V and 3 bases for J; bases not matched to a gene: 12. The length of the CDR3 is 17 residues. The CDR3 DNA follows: TGCGCCAGCAGCTTTGGCGGTAGCGGGAGTAGTAGCTACGAGCAGTACTTC. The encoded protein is CASSFGGSGSSSYEQYF. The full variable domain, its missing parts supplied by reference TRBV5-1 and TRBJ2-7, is KAGVTQTPRYLIKTRGQQVTLSCSPISGHRSVSWYQQTPGQGLQFLFEYFSETQRNKGNFPGRFSGRQFSNSRSEMNVSTLELGDSALYLCASSFGGSGSSSYEQYFGPGTRLTVT.

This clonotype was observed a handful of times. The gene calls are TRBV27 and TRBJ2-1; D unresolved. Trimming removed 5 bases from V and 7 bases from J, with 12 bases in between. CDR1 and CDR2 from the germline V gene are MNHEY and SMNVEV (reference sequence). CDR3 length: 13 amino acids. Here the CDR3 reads CASSPLSQNEQFF. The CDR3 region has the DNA TGTGCCAGCAGTCCTTTGTCCCAAAATGAGCAGTTCTTC.

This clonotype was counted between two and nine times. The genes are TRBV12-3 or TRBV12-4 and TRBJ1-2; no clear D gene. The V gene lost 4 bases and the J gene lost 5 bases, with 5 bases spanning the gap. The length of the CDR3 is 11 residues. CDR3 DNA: TGTGCCAGCAGTTCAGCGTATGGCTACACCTTC. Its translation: CASSSAYGYTF.

CDR3 amino acids: CSVGSTGELFF. The CDR3 DNA sequence: TGCAGCGTGGGCAGCACCGGGGAGCTGTTTTTT. V gene TRBV29-1 combines with J gene TRBJ2-2; D unresolved. The V end lost 6 bases, the J end lost 4 bases, and 6 bases lay between the germline ends. The CDR3 runs 11 residues. In germline, CDR1 is SQVTM, CDR2 ANQGSEA.

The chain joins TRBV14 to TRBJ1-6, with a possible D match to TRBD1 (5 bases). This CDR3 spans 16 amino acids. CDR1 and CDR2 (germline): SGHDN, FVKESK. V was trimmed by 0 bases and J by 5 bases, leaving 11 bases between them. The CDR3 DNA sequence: TGTGCCAGCAGCCAAGATCTGACAGCTAATAATTCACCCCTCCACTTT. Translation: CASSQDLTANNSPLHF.

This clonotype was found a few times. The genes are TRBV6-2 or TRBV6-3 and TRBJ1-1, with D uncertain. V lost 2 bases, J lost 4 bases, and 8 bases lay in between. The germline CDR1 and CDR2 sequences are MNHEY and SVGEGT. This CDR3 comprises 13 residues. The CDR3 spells CASSYRVSTEAFF. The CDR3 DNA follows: TGTGCCAGCAGTTACAGGGTTAGCACTGAAGCTTTCTTT.

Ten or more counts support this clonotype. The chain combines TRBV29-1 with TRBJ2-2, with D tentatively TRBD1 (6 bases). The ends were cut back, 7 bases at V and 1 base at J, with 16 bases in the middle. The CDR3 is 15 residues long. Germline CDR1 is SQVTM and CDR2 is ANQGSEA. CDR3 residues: CSADGQGKNTGELFF. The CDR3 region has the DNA TGCAGCGCCGACGGGCAGGGGAAGAACACCGGGGAGCTGTTTTTT.

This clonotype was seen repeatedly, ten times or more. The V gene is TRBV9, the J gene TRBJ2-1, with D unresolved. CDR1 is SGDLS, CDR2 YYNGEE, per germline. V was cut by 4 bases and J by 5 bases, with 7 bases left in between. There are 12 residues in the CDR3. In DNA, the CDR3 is TGTGCCAGCAGCCCGGTTGACAATGAGCAGTTCTTC. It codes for CASSPVDNEQFF.

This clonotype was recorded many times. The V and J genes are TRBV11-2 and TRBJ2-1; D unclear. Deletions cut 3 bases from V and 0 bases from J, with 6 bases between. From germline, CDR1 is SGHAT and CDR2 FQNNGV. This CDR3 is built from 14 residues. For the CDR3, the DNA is TGTGCCAGCAGCTTTATGAGCTCCTACAATGAGCAGTTCTTC. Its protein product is CASSFMSSYNEQFF. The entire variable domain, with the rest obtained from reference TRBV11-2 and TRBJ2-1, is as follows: EAGVAQSPRYKIIEKRQSVAFWCNPISGHATLYWYQQILGQGPKLLIQFQNNGVVDDSQLPKDRFSAERLKGVDSTLKIQPAKLEDSAVYLCASSFMSSYNEQFFGPGTRLTVL.

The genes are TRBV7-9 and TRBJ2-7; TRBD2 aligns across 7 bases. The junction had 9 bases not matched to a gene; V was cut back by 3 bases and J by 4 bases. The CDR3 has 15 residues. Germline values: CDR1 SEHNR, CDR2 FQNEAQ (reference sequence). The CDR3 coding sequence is TGTGCCAGCAGCTTGGCGAGCGGGGTAGGGTACGAGCAGTACTTC. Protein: CASSLASGVGYEQYF. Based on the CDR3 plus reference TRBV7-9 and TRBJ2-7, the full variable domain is DTGVSQNPRHKITKRGQNVTFRCDPISEHNRLYWYRQTLGQGPEFLTYFQNEAQLEKSRLLSDRFSAERPKGSFSTLEIQRTEQGDSAMYLCASSLASGVGYEQYFGPGTRLTVT.

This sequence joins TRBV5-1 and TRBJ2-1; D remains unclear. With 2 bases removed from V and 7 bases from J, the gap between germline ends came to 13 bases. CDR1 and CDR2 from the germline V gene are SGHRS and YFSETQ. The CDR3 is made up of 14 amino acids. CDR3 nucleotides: TGCGCCAGCAGCTTCGAGCAGTACGGAAATGAGCAGTTCTTC. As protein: CASSFEQYGNEQFF. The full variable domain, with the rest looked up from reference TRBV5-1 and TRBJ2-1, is KAGVTQTPRYLIKTRGQQVTLSCSPISGHRSVSWYQQTPGQGLQFLFEYFSETQRNKGNFPGRFSGRQFSNSRSEMNVSTLELGDSALYLCASSFEQYGNEQFFGPGTRLTVL.

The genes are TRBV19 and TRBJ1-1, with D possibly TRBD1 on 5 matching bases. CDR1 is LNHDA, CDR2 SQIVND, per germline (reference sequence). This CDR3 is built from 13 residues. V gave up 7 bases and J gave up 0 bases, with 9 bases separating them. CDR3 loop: CASNKGLNTEAFF. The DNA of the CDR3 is TGTGCCAGTAACAAGGGACTGAACACTGAAGCTTTCTTT.

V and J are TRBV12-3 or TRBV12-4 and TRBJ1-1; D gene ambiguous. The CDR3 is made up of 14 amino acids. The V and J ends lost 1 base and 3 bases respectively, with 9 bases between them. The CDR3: CASSLDPRDTEAFF. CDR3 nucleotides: TGTGCCAGCAGTTTAGACCCTAGGGACACTGAAGCTTTCTTT.

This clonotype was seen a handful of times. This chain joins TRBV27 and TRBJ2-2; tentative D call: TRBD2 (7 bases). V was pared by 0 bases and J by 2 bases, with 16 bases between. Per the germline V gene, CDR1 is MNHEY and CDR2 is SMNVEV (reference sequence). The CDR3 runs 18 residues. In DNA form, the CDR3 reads TGTGCCAGCAGTTTATCGAGTTGGGAGGGGGATAACACCGGGGAGCTGTTTTTT. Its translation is CASSLSSWEGDNTGELFF.